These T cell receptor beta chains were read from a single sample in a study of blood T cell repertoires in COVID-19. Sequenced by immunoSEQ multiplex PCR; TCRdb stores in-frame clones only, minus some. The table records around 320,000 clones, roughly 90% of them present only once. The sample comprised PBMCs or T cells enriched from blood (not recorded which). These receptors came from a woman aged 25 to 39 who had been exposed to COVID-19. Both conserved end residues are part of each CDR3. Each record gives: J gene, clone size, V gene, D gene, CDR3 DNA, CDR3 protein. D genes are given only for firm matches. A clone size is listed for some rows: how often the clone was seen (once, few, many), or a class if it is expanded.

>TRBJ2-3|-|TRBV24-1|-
TGTGCCACCAGTGACGTGGGAGGGGGGGGCACGACAGATACGCAGTATTTT
CATSDVGGGGTTDTQYF
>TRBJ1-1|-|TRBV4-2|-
TGTGCCAGCAGCCAAGACCGACAGGCAGGGAACACTGAAGCTTTCTTT
CASSQDRQAGNTEAFF
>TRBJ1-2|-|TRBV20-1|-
TGCAGTGCTAAAGCCTATGGCTACACCTTC
CSAKAYGYTF
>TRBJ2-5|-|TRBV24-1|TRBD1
TGTGCCACCAGTGATTTAAACAGGGGGAACCAAGAGACCCAGTACTTC
CATSDLNRGNQETQYF
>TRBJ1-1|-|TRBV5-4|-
TGTGCCAGCAGCCTGGGTTCCCCGAGTGCCTCGAACACTGAAGCTTTCTTT
CASSLGSPSASNTEAFF
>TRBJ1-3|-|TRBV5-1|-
TGCGCCAGCAGCCGTCCAGGACAAAATGGAAACACCATATATTTT
CASSRPGQNGNTIYF
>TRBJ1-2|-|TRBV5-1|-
TGCGCCAGCAGCTTAGACAGTGATAACTATGGCTACACCTTC
CASSLDSDNYGYTF
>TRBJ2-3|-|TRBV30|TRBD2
TGTGCCTGGAGTTCACTAGCGGCTAGCACAGATACGCAGTATTTT
CAWSSLAASTDTQYF
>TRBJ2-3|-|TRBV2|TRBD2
TGTGCCAGCAACCGACTAGCGGGGGGGGATACGCAGTATTTT
CASNRLAGGDTQYF
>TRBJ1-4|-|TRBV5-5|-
TGTGCCAGCAGCTTACAACAGGGACCTAATGAAAAACTGTTTTTT
CASSLQQGPNEKLFF
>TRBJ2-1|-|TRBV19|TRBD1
TGTGCCAGTAGTATAGCGTGGGACAGGGTTTCCAATGAGCAGTTCTTC
CASSIAWDRVSNEQFF
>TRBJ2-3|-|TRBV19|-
TGTGCCAGTAGTCCTAGCTGGGCAGATACGCAGTATTTT
CASSPSWADTQYF
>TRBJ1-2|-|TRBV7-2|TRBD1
TGTGCCAGCAGGAGGGACAGGAGATTCTATGGCTACACCTTC
CASRRDRRFYGYTF
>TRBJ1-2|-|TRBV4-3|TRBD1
TGCGCCAGCAGCCAAGTCCCGGGACAGTTTTATGGCTACACCTTC
CASSQVPGQFYGYTF
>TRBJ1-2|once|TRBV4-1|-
TGCGCCAGCAGCCAAGATCTCGGAGGAAACTATGGCTACACCTTC
CASSQDLGGNYGYTF
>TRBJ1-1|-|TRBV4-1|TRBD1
TGCGCCAGCAGCCAAGTGGAGGGGGCTTTCGACACTGAAGCTTTCTTT
CASSQVEGAFDTEAFF
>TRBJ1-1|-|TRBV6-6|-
TGTGCCAGCAGTGAGGAGATGAACACTGAAGCTTTCTTT
CASSEEMNTEAFF
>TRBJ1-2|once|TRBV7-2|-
TGTGCCAGCAGCTACGGAGGCAACTCCCGCTATGGCTACACCTTC
CASSYGGNSRYGYTF
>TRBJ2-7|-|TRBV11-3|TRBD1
TGTGCCAGCAGCTTAGATTACGGACAGGGCTACGAGCAGTACTTC
CASSLDYGQGYEQYF
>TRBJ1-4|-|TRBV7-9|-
TGTGCCAGCAGCTTAGTACAGTTAAATGAAAAACTGTTTTTT
CASSLVQLNEKLFF
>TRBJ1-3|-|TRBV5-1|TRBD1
TGCGCCAGCAGCCGCTCGTTAGGACAGGGGGGAAACACCATATATTTT
CASSRSLGQGGNTIYF
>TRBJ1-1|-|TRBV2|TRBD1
TGTGCCACCGGGACAGGGAATAGTCCTGAAGCTTTCTTT
CATGTGNSPEAFF
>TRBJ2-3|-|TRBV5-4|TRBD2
TGTGCCAGCAGCTTAGGAAGCGGGGGGGCTACAGATACGCAGTATTTT
CASSLGSGGATDTQYF
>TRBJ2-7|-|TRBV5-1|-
TGCGCCAGCAGCTTGGCCAACAGGGTAGGCTCCTACGAGCAGTACTTC
CASSLANRVGSYEQYF
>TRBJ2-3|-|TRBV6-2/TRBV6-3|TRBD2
TGTGCCAGCAGTTACTTTACCTCTAGCGGGCGCACAGATACGCAGTATTTT
CASSYFTSSGRTDTQYF
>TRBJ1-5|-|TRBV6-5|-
TGTGCCAGCAGTCAACAGGGTTGGGGCAATCAGCCCCAGCATTTT
CASSQQGWGNQPQHF
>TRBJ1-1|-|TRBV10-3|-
TGTGCCATCAAGCTGGGGGGAGGGAACACTGAAGCTTTCTTT
CAIKLGGGNTEAFF
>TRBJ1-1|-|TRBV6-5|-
TGTGCCAGCACCCTAGGCAGGGGATTGACTGAAGCTTTCTTT
CASTLGRGLTEAFF
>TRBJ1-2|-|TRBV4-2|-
TGTGCCAGCAGCCAAGTGACAGACTCTAACTATGGCTACACCTTC
CASSQVTDSNYGYTF
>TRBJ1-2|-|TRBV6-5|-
TGTGCCAGCAGTTCGTCACGGGGATGGGACTATGGCTACACCTTC
CASSSSRGWDYGYTF
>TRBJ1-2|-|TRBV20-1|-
TGCAGTGCTAGTTATCTACAGGGTAACTATGGCTACACCTTC
CSASYLQGNYGYTF
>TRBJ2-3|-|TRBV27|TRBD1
TGTGCCAGCAGCCCCCCAGGGGGTTCTAGCACAGATACGCAGTATTTT
CASSPPGGSSTDTQYF
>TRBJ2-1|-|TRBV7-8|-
TGTGCCAGCAGCTTGTCTCCGGGGACATACCAGTTCTTC
CASSLSPGTYQFF
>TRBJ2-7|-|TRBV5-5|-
TGTGCCAGCAGCCCTTTAGGGTGGGGAGAGGAGGATTACGAGCAGTACTTC
CASSPLGWGEEDYEQYF
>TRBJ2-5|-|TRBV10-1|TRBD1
TGCGCCAGCAGTGAGCCTCAGGGGGCCCGGGAGACCCAGTACTTC
CASSEPQGARETQYF
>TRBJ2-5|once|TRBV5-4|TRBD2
TGTGCCAGCAGCTCTGGACTAGCGGGGGGGGCTGAGACCCAGTACTTC
CASSSGLAGGAETQYF
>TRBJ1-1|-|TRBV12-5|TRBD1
TGTGCTAGTGGTTTGGCAGGGGGGAACACTGAAGCTTTCTTT
CASGLAGGNTEAFF
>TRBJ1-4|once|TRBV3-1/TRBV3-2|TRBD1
TGTGCCAGCAGCCAAGATTTCGGCAGGGGGCAAAGTCACCGGCCAGGTGAAAAACTGTTTTTT
CASSQDFGRGQSHRPGEKLFF
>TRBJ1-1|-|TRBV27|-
TGTGCCAGCAGCCTCAGGGGTCAAGGGGAATCTTTCTTT
CASSLRGQGESFF
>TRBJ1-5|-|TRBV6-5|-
TGTGCCAGCAGTCCAGGGTTGTCACAGCCCCAGCATTTT
CASSPGLSQPQHF
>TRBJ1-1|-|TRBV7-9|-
TGTGCCAGCAGCCATAAGGTGAGGGGGACTGAAGCTTTCTTT
CASSHKVRGTEAFF
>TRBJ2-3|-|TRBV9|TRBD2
TGTGCCAGCAGCGTATTGGGGCTAGCGGGGGGGCAGCGCACAGATACGCAGTATTTT
CASSVLGLAGGQRTDTQYF
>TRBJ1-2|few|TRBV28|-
TGTGCCAGCAGTTTCGGGGGCTATGGCTACACCTTC
CASSFGGYGYTF
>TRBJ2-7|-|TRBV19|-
TGTGCCAGTAGTAATGGAGGGGCCCGAACCATGGAGCAGTACTTC
CASSNGGARTMEQYF
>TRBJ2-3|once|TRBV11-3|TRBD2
TGTGCCAGCGGGCGCGGGAGTCGCACAGATACGCAGTATTTT
CASGRGSRTDTQYF
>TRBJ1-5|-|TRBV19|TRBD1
TGTGCCAGTAGCCTCAGGGGGCGAGGTCAGCCCCAGCATTTT
CASSLRGRGQPQHF
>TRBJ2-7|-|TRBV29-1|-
TGCAGCGTTCTCTACAGGCAACACGAGCAGTACTTC
CSVLYRQHEQYF
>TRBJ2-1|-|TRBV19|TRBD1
TGTGCCAGTAGTATCCTCCGGGACAGGGTTAGCTCCTACAATGAGCAGTTCTTC
CASSILRDRVSSYNEQFF
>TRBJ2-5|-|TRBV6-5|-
TGTGCCAGCAGCACTACAGGATTATTACAAGAGACCCAGTACTTC
CASSTTGLLQETQYF
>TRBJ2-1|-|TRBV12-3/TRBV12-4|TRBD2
TGTGCCAGCAGTTTTCGGGGGGATGAGCAGTTCTTC
CASSFRGDEQFF
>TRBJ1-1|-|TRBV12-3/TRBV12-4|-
TGTGCCAGCACCCTTCGGGGGGACACTGAAGCTTTCTTT
CASTLRGDTEAFF
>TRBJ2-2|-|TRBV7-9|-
TGTAGTGGGGCGACCGGGGAGCTGTTTTTT
CSGATGELFF
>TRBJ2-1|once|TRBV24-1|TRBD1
TGTGCCACCAGTGATCCGGGACAGGGTAACGATGAGCAGTTCTTC
CATSDPGQGNDEQFF
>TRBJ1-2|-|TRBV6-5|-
TGTGCCACCACCCAGGGATCAAACTATGGCTACACCTTC
CATTQGSNYGYTF
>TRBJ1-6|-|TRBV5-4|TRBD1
TGTGCCAGCAGCCCCGGACAGGGGGCGAGCAATTCACCCCTCCACTTT
CASSPGQGASNSPLHF
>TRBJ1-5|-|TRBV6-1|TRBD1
TGTGCCAGCAGTGGAAGAGCAGGGGGCGCGTATCAGCCCCAGCATTTT
CASSGRAGGAYQPQHF
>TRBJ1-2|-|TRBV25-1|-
TGTGCCAGCAGTGAATACGTCGCAGTTGGCTACACCTTC
CASSEYVAVGYTF
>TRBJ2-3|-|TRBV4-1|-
TGCGCCAGCAGCCAAGATCGGTCCACAGATACGCAGTATTTT
CASSQDRSTDTQYF
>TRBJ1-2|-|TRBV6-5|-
TGTGCCAGCAGAAAAGGGGGTTCGGCGTACTATGGCTACACCTTC
CASRKGGSAYYGYTF
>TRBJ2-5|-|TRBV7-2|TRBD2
TGTGCCAGCAGCTTTGGCGGGGGGGCAGAGACCCAGTACTTC
CASSFGGGAETQYF